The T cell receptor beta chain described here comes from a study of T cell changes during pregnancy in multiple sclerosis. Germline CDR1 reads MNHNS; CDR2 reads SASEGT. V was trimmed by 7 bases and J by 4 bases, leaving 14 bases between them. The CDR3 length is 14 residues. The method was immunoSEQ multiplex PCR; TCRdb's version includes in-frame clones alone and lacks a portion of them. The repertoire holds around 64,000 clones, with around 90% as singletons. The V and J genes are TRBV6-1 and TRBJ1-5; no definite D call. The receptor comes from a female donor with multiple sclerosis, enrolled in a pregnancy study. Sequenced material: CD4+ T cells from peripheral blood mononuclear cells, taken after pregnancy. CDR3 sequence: CASNPRGRNQPQHF. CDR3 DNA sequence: TGTGCCAGCAACCCACGCGGCAGAAATCAGCCCCAGCATTTT.